Below are 10 T cell receptor beta chains sequenced from a single sample in a study of CD8+ T cells in alopecia areata. cDNA reverse transcribed from extracted RNA served as the sequencing template. The assay was immunoSEQ multiplex PCR, and TCRdb's table has in-frame clones only and misses some. This sample carries about 76,000 clones, around 67% of them seen once, and the ten largest clones take around a quarter. Described treatment: oral pan-JAK inhibitor, 5-10 mg twice daily. Sequenced here: CD8+ T cells sorted from blood, sampled at week 24, from a patient treated with tofacitinib. The source is a human donor with alopecia areata.

The chain links TRBV6-6 to TRBJ2-2, with 9 bases that match TRBD1. CDR1 is MNHNY and CDR2 is SVGAGI in the germline V gene (reference sequence). J was trimmed by 6 bases and V by 7 bases; bases with no gene match: 12. The CDR3 has 16 amino acids. The CDR3 DNA follows: TGTGCCAGCACCAAAAAGGGGACAGGGTTGGCCGGGGAGCTGTTTTTT. Residues: CASTKKGTGLAGELFF.

The CDR3 DNA is TGTGCCAGCAGCCGAGACATTCCTGGGACTGACTCCTACGAGCAGTACTTC. Translating gives CASSRDIPGTDSYEQYF. The chain has TRBV7-6 and TRBJ2-7; D is perhaps TRBD2 (6 bases). The CDR3 has 17 amino acids. The V and J ends lost 5 bases and 0 bases respectively, with 20 bases between them. The germline V gene encodes CDR1 SGHVS and CDR2 FNYEAQ.

This rearrangement joins TRBV29-1 to TRBJ2-1; D is uncertain. Germline V gives CDR1 SQVTM, CDR2 ANQGSEA. There are 13 residues in the CDR3. The germline V and J ends were trimmed by 5 bases and 0 bases, with 8 bases remaining between them. CDR3 coding DNA: TGCAGCGTTTGTGTGGACTCCTACAATGAGCAGTTCTTC. It translates to CSVCVDSYNEQFF.

The table lists this clone with a count of one. CDR3 sequence reads: CASSLESSVPPGNEQFF. The CDR3 coding sequence is TGCGCCAGCAGCTTGGAGTCTTCCGTTCCTCCAGGGAATGAGCAGTTCTTC. The chain carries TRBV5-1 and TRBJ2-1; weak D call: TRBD1 (5 bases). The V gene's germline CDR1 is SGHRS and CDR2 YFSETQ. This CDR3 comprises 17 residues. V was pared by 0 bases and J by 7 bases, with 20 bases between. The entire variable domain, with the rest obtained from reference TRBV5-1 and TRBJ2-1, is as follows: KAGVTQTPRYLIKTRGQQVTLSCSPISGHRSVSWYQQTPGQGLQFLFEYFSETQRNKGNFPGRFSGRQFSNSRSEMNVSTLELGDSALYLCASSLESSVPPGNEQFFGPGTRLTVL.

The rearrangement joins TRBV4-1 to TRBJ2-2, with unresolved D. Germline V gene data show CDR1 as MGHRA and CDR2 as YSYEKL. The V end was cut by 2 bases, the J end by 4 bases, with 2 bases between. The CDR3 has 12 residues. This CDR3 is CASSQFTGELFF. The CDR3 coding sequence is TGCGCCAGCAGCCAATTCACCGGGGAGCTGTTTTTT.

The V gene is TRBV4-2, the J gene TRBJ2-7; D remains ambiguous. Germline V gene data show CDR1 as LGHNA and CDR2 as YNFKEQ. V shed 0 bases and J shed 7 bases, with 13 bases lying between them. The CDR3 covers 14 residues. CDR3 in amino acids: CASSQEGGPWEQYF. The CDR3 bases are TGTGCCAGCAGCCAAGAGGGCGGCCCGTGGGAGCAGTACTTC.

The J gene is TRBJ2-3, the V gene TRBV4-1; TRBD1 is a possible D gene (5 bases). The V end lost 1 base, the J end lost 2 bases, and 16 bases lay between the germline ends. The germline CDR1 and CDR2 sequences are MGHRA and YSYEKL. The CDR3 is 17 amino acids. CDR3 region: CASSQGPAGKITDTQYF. For the CDR3, the DNA is TGCGCCAGCAGCCAAGGTCCCGCAGGGAAGATCACAGATACGCAGTATTTT.

CDR3 DNA: TGTGCCAGCAGCACACAGGGGGCGAACCTCCAAGAGACCCAGTACTTC. The encoded protein is CASSTQGANLQETQYF. The chain uses TRBV7-9 and TRBJ2-5; 9 nucleotides match TRBD1. The CDR3 runs to 16 residues. J lost 1 base, V lost 5 bases, and 8 bases had no gene match. Germline CDR1 and CDR2: SEHNR and FQNEAQ (reference sequence).

The chain combines TRBV13 with TRBJ1-6, with D uncertain. Trimming took 5 bases from V and 7 from J, leaving 6 bases between them. Germline loops: CDR1 PRHDT, CDR2 FYEKMQ (reference sequence). This CDR3 spans 12 amino acids. CDR3 sequence: CASSLQNSPLHF. In nucleotides, the CDR3 is TGTGCCAGCAGCCTACAGAATTCACCCCTCCACTTT.

This chain joins TRBV30 and TRBJ2-7; 7 bases agree with TRBD1. Germline loops: CDR1 GTSNPN, CDR2 SVGIG (reference sequence). V shed 6 bases and J 5 bases; nucleotides not matched to a gene: 16. The CDR3 has 15 amino acids. The CDR3 region has the DNA TGTGCCTGCCCACCACGACAGGGATTTGGCCACGAGCAGTACTTC. Translation gives CACPPRQGFGHEQYF.